What follows are 9 T cell receptor beta chains derived from one specimen sequenced in a study of blood T cell repertoires in COVID-19. TCRdb keeps only in-frame clones here, not all; method: immunoSEQ multiplex PCR. The sample records some 250,000 clones, about 80% being singletons. Sequencing was carried out using peripheral blood. The receptors come from a man aged 50 to 60 with active or convalescent COVID-19.

The chain employs TRBV4-2 and TRBJ2-1; TRBD1 is a possible D gene (5 bases). Germline V lookup: CDR1 LGHNA, CDR2 YNFKEQ. V dropped 4 bases and J dropped 0 bases, with 10 bases sitting between them. The CDR3 covers 15 residues. CDR3 sequence: CASSLGASSYNEQFF. CDR3 coding DNA: TGTGCCAGCAGCCTTGGGGCCAGCTCCTACAATGAGCAGTTCTTC.

This chain joins TRBV6-5 and TRBJ1-6, with a tentative D call TRBD1 (5 bases). CDR3 length: 15 amino acids. Looked up from germline, CDR1 is MNHEY and CDR2 is SVGAGI. Trimming removed 6 bases at V and 2 bases at J, with 11 bases between. The CDR3: CASRPPGAYNSPLHF. The CDR3 nucleotides are TGTGCCAGCAGACCCCCGGGGGCCTATAATTCACCCCTCCACTTT.

The V call is TRBV6-5, the J call TRBJ2-5; TRBD1 matches 11 bases. In germline, CDR1 is MNHEY, CDR2 SVGAGI. The CDR3 runs 15 residues. The V gene end was trimmed by 6 bases and the J gene end by 3 bases; junction bases not matched to a gene: 6. The CDR3, as DNA: TGTGCCAGCAGCCAGGACAGGGGGCGAAAAGAGACCCAGTACTTC. Protein sequence: CASSQDRGRKETQYF.

The chain couples TRBV5-8 to TRBJ2-2; 8 positions match TRBD2. Germline V gene lookup returns CDR1 SGHTS and CDR2 YDEGEE. This CDR3 has 17 residues. The V and J ends lost 4 bases and 1 base, in that order; junction bases with no gene match: 9. This CDR3 is CASSLYIAGRNTGELFF. The CDR3 DNA reads as TGTGCCAGCAGCCTATATATAGCGGGGCGGAACACCGGGGAGCTGTTTTTT. The variable domain in full, completed from reference TRBV5-8 and TRBJ2-2, reads EAGVTQSPTHLIKTRGQQATLRCSPISGHTSVYWYQQALGLGLQFLLWYDEGEERNRGNFPPRFSGRQFPNYSSELNVNALELEDSALYLCASSLYIAGRNTGELFFGEGSRLTVL.

This clone was picked up a small number of times. The rearrangement links TRBV5-1 to TRBJ2-3; D possibly corresponds to TRBD2 (6 bases). The CDR3 is 16 amino acids. Looked up from germline, CDR1 is SGHRS and CDR2 is YFSETQ. The V end was cut by 4 bases, the J end by 2 bases, with 17 bases between. The CDR3 loop is CASSLGVAADTDTQYF. The DNA for the CDR3 is TGCGCCAGCAGCCTGGGAGTAGCGGCTGACACAGATACGCAGTATTTT.

This clone has just one count. This chain joins TRBV3-1 (or the pseudogene TRBV3-2) and TRBJ1-5, with TRBD1 matching 8 bases. From germline, CDR1 is LGHDT and CDR2 YNNKEL (reference sequence). The CDR3 has 13 residues. J gave up 5 bases and V 5 bases, and 2 bases lay outside the gene matches. CDR3 protein: CASSGTGDQPQHF. The CDR3 nucleotides read TGTGCCAGCAGCGGGACAGGAGATCAGCCCCAGCATTTT.

The gene calls are TRBV6-2 or TRBV6-3 and TRBJ2-6; 9 bases are shared with TRBD1. The CDR3 has 18 residues. V shed 0 bases and J 2 bases; nucleotides not matched to a gene: 5. Germline V lookup: CDR1 MNHEY, CDR2 SVGEGT. Here the CDR3 DNA reads TGTGCCAGCAGTTACTCTGGGACAGGGATTCCTGGGGCCAACGTCCTGACTTTC. The encoded protein is CASSYSGTGIPGANVLTF.

The chain employs TRBV24-1 and TRBJ2-5; 7 bases map to TRBD1. Unmatched junction bases numbered 8, after V lost 3 bases and J lost 2 bases. This CDR3 is built from 16 residues. Germline lookup yields CDR1 KGHDR and CDR2 SFDVKD. CDR3 region: CATSDRTRDRQETQYF. CDR3 sequence (DNA): TGTGCCACCAGTGATCGAACTCGGGACAGACAAGAGACCCAGTACTTC.

The V gene is TRBV7-2, the J gene TRBJ1-2; 10 bases map to TRBD1. The CDR3 totals 15 residues. The V gene's germline CDR1 is SGHTA and CDR2 FQGNSA. V lost 4 bases and J lost 3; bases outside the gene matches: 5. CDR3 DNA sequence: TGTGCCAGCAGCTCCCGACAGGGGGCCGACTATGGCTACACCTTC. Residues: CASSSRQGADYGYTF.